One and the same sample provided the 31 T cell receptor beta chains below, sequenced in a study of CD8 T cells in ankylosing spondylitis (dated by TCRdb to about 2017). The method was 5' RACE. Sequencing was performed on an Illumina HiSeq 2500. TCRdb reran the public reads through fastp at Q25 and MiXCR, keeping productive beta chains. Identical CDR3 proteins give one entry, which carries the most common genes and DNA. Across this sample there are 200,000 to 300,000 distinct CDR3 sequences, with 8% to 10% seen only once. The ten largest account for more than 4% of the sample. The sample consisted of blood, either unsorted or a sorted T cell fraction (not recorded which). These receptors originate from a female donor with ankylosing spondylitis or in good health (not recorded which).

This clonotype has more than one count but fewer than ten. The chain links TRBV12-3 or TRBV12-4 to TRBJ2-2; the D call may be TRBD1 or TRBD2 (5 bases each). This CDR3 is 16 amino acids long. V lost 1 base and J lost 0, with 9 bases in between. CDR3 in amino acids: CASSLVGPTNTGELFF. CDR3 nucleotide sequence: TGTGCCAGCAGTTTAGTGGGACCCACGAACACCGGGGAGCTGTTTTTT.

This clonotype was recorded many times. This chain links TRBV27 with TRBJ2-5; tentatively, D is TRBD1 (5 bases). The V gene's germline CDR1 is MNHEY and CDR2 SMNVEV (reference sequence). There are 13 residues in the CDR3. V lost 3 bases and J lost 0, with 5 bases in between. CDR3 nucleotides: TGTGCCAGCAGTTTCAGGGACCAAGAGACCCAGTACTTC. Its translation: CASSFRDQETQYF.

This clonotype appeared many times. V is TRBV5-1 and J is TRBJ1-2, with unresolved D. CDR3 size: 15 residues. V was trimmed by 2 bases and J by 0 bases, leaving 11 bases between them. Germline V lookup: CDR1 SGHRS, CDR2 YFSETQ. The CDR3 nucleotides are TGCGCCAGCAGCTTTGGTGAAGGGACTAACTATGGCTACACCTTC. The encoded protein is CASSFGEGTNYGYTF.

This clonotype was counted at least ten times. The chain has TRBV20-1 and TRBJ2-2; D unresolved. The CDR3 contains 12 residues. Germline CDR1 reads DFQATT; CDR2 reads SNEGSKA (reference sequence). Trimming cost V 2 bases and J 6 bases, with 7 bases left between them. The CDR3 nucleotides read TGCAGTGCTAGAACCGTCTCCGGGGAGCTGTTTTTT. Protein product: CSARTVSGELFF.

This clonotype showed up many times. The V call is TRBV27, the J call TRBJ1-1; the match to TRBD1 covers 10 bases. There are 16 residues in the CDR3. CDR1 MNHEY and CDR2 SMNVEV come from the germline V gene (reference sequence). V was pared by 11 bases and J by 1 base, with 13 bases of the junction left unmatched. CDR3 loop: CASRHRDRGPNTEAFF. In nucleotides, the CDR3 is TGTGCCTCACGACACCGGGACAGGGGTCCGAACACTGAAGCTTTCTTT.

This clonotype was picked up many times. The junction differs from germline at one of its ends, possibly a read error. This rearrangement joins TRBV12-3 or TRBV12-4 to TRBJ2-3; tentative D call: TRBD2 (6 bases). This CDR3 has 13 residues. The CDR3 DNA reads TGTGCCACCAGTTTACGGAGGGCAGATACGCAGTATTTT. Residues: CATSLRRADTQYF.

In its sample, this clonotype was seen many times. One end of the junction varies from germline; a read error may be responsible. The chain recombines TRBV4-3 with TRBJ2-1; 7 positions agree with TRBD2. Germline V gene data show CDR1 as LGHNA and CDR2 as YSLEER. This CDR3 region has 13 residues. The CDR3 spells CASSPALAGLGVF. In DNA, the CDR3 is TGCGCCAGCAGCCCCGCTTTAGCGGGCCTAGGGGTCTTC.

This clonotype was seen repeatedly, ten times or more. CDR3 region: CASSNLGTGVPEAFF. The CDR3 nucleotides read TGCGCCAGCAGCAACTTAGGGACAGGGGTACCCGAAGCTTTCTTT. The V gene is TRBV5-1, the J gene TRBJ1-1, with 10 bases lining up with TRBD1. The J segment lost 8 bases and the V segment lost 4 bases, leaving 11 bases of the junction unmatched. From germline, CDR1 is SGHRS and CDR2 YFSETQ. The CDR3 is 15 amino acids.

This clonotype was recorded many times. The CDR3 spells CASSPGTGGNTEAFF. The CDR3 bases are TGTGCCAGCAGCCCTGGGACAGGGGGGAACACTGAAGCTTTCTTT. This sequence joins TRBV6-2 or TRBV6-3 and TRBJ1-1, with 11 bases aligning to TRBD1. The CDR3 totals 15 residues. V was clipped by 6 bases and J by 1 base; unmatched bases: 4. The germline V gene encodes CDR1 MNHEY and CDR2 SVGEGT.

This clonotype appeared many times. CDR3 nucleotides: TGCAGCCCTCTGGACCCGCCCGCTGAAGCTTTCTTT. This sequence encodes CSPLDPPAEAFF. The gene calls are TRBV29-1 and TRBJ1-1; no clear D gene. The germline gives CDR1 SQVTM, CDR2 ANQGSEA. Trimming removed 8 bases at V and 6 bases at J, with 16 bases between. The CDR3 has 12 residues.

The table lists this clonotype with many counts. The chain employs TRBV12-3 or TRBV12-4 and TRBJ1-5, with TRBD1 matching 7 bases. Trimming at V came to 5 bases and at J to 4 bases, leaving 5 bases not matched to a gene. The CDR3 covers 14 residues. As DNA, the CDR3 is TGTGCCAGCAGTGATCTGACAGGGAATCAGCCCCAGCATTTT. Its translation: CASSDLTGNQPQHF.

This clonotype was recorded at least ten times. The rearrangement joins TRBV29-1 to TRBJ2-1; either TRBD1 or TRBD2 may supply D (5 bases each). Germline loops: CDR1 SQVTM, CDR2 ANQGSEA. Trimming took 5 bases from V and 10 from J, leaving 12 bases between them. CDR3 length: 11 amino acids. Here the CDR3 reads CSVFRDREQFF. CDR3 bases: TGCAGCGTTTTCAGGGACCGCGAGCAGTTCTTC.

A remark on this clonotype: A much larger clone is a single base away; this may be a read error. The CDR3 bases are TGTGCCGCCAGCAGAGCCGCTAGCGGGGTCAATGAGCAGTTCTTC. Its protein product is CAASRAASGVNEQFF. The chain links TRBV15 to TRBJ2-1, with 9 bases lining up with TRBD2. The CDR3 extends over 15 amino acids. Germline loops: CDR1 LNHNV, CDR2 YYDKDF (reference sequence).

This clonotype was seen a few times. The CDR3 DNA follows: TGTGCCAGCAGCCTCGACCCGCCCGGCGCAGATACGCAGTATTTT. Translation gives CASSLDPPGADTQYF. The V call is TRBV7-6, the J call TRBJ2-3; no clear D. Germline loops: CDR1 SGHVS, CDR2 FNYEAQ. CDR3 length: 15 residues. V lost 5 bases and J 4 bases, leaving 16 bases between the germline ends.

This clonotype appeared many times. The chain has TRBV7-9 and TRBJ2-5; D may be TRBD2 (5 bases). The CDR3 extends over 13 amino acids. Per the germline V gene, CDR1 is SEHNR and CDR2 is FQNEAQ (reference sequence). Trimming removed 3 bases at V and 4 bases at J, with 9 bases between. This CDR3 reads CASSLNEGETQYF. The CDR3 coding sequence is TGTGCCAGCAGCTTGAACGAGGGAGAGACCCAGTACTTC.

This clonotype was counted at least ten times. V and J are TRBV7-9 and TRBJ1-4; weak D call: TRBD1 (6 bases). Germline V gives CDR1 SEHNR, CDR2 FQNEAQ (reference sequence). The CDR3 contains 14 residues. V lost 6 bases and J 8 bases, leaving 16 bases between the germline ends. CDR3 sequence reads: CASRPLGDKEKLFF. The CDR3, as DNA: TGTGCCAGCAGGCCCTTGGGGGACAAAGAAAAACTGTTTTTT.

J is TRBJ2-1 and V is TRBV29-1; 15 bases align to TRBD2. Per the germline V gene, CDR1 is SQVTM and CDR2 is ANQGSEA. With 7 bases clipped from V and 8 bases from J, the junction kept 12 bases outside the gene matches. The CDR3 length is 16 residues. The CDR3 loop is CSAGLAGGYRGDEQFF. In nucleotides, the CDR3 is TGCAGCGCAGGACTAGCGGGAGGGTACAGGGGCGATGAGCAGTTCTTC.

This chain connects TRBV4-2 to TRBJ2-1, with 8 bases aligning to TRBD2. The V and J ends lost 4 bases and 2 bases, in that order; junction bases with no gene match: 7. Germline loops: CDR1 LGHNA, CDR2 YNFKEQ. The CDR3 loop spans 16 amino acids. DNA of the CDR3: TGTGCCAGCAGCCGCCCGGGGGGGAGGACCTACAATGAGCAGTTCTTC. Translated, it gives CASSRPGGRTYNEQFF.

This clonotype was counted many times. J is TRBJ2-2 and V is TRBV5-1; D possibly corresponds to TRBD2 (7 bases). Trimming left V 7 bases short and J 2 bases short, with 15 bases between. CDR3 length: 15 amino acids. Per the germline V gene, CDR1 is SGHRS and CDR2 is YFSETQ. The CDR3: CASRRGAENTGELFF. The DNA for the CDR3 is TGCGCCAGCCGCCGGGGGGCGGAAAACACCGGGGAGCTGTTTTTT. Full variable domain (outside the CDR3, taken from reference TRBV5-1 and TRBJ2-2): KAGVTQTPRYLIKTRGQQVTLSCSPISGHRSVSWYQQTPGQGLQFLFEYFSETQRNKGNFPGRFSGRQFSNSRSEMNVSTLELGDSALYLCASRRGAENTGELFFGEGSRLTVL.

This clonotype was seen repeatedly, ten times or more. The chain links TRBV20-1 to TRBJ2-7; D not certain. Trimming took 5 bases from V and 1 from J, leaving 12 bases between them. CDR3 length: 13 amino acids. CDR1 DFQATT and CDR2 SNEGSKA come from the germline V gene (reference sequence). The CDR3 region has the DNA TGCAGTGCTGGATCCTACACTTCCTACGAGCAGTACTTC. It encodes CSAGSYTSYEQYF.

This clonotype was seen many times. V usage is TRBV20-1 and J usage is TRBJ1-2; 8 bases align to TRBD1. After removal of 0 bases from V and 5 bases from J, the junction contained 8 bases not matched to a gene. CDR3 size: 15 residues. Germline V CDR1 and CDR2: DFQATT, SNEGSKA (reference sequence). The CDR3 DNA reads as TGCAGTGCTAGAGACAGGGGGCTTCACGGGTATGGCTACACCTTC. Translation gives CSARDRGLHGYGYTF.

This clonotype was counted a few times. The rearrangement joins TRBV25-1 to TRBJ2-3; 11 bases map to TRBD2. CDR1 MGHDK and CDR2 SYGVNS come from the germline V gene. The CDR3 runs 15 residues. Unmatched junction bases numbered 12, after V lost 2 bases and J lost 14 bases. The CDR3 here is CASSETASGRPRRYF. In DNA form, the CDR3 reads TGTGCCAGCAGTGAAACGGCTAGCGGGAGGCCGCGCCGGTATTTT. The full variable domain, in which reference TRBV25-1 and TRBJ2-3 provide the parts outside the CDR3, is EADIYQTPRYLVIGTGKKITLECSQTMGHDKMYWYQQDPGMELHLIHYSYGVNSTEKGDLSSESTVSRIRTEHFPLTLESARPSHTSQYLCASSETASGRPRRYFGPGTRLTVL.

The CDR3 DNA sequence: TGTGCCAGCAGCGTAGACGGCCTTCACACCGGGGAGCTGTTTTTT. As protein: CASSVDGLHTGELFF. The rearrangement links TRBV9 to TRBJ2-2; D is undetermined. Germline assignment: CDR1 SGDLS and CDR2 YYNGEE. This CDR3 is 15 amino acids long. V lost 0 bases and J lost 3, with 9 bases in between.

The V call is TRBV5-1, the J call TRBJ2-2, with a weak D call TRBD2 (6 bases). Per germline, CDR1 SGHRS and CDR2 YFSETQ. Trimming removed 3 bases from V and 0 bases from J, with 12 bases in between. The CDR3 length is 16 residues. The CDR3 protein is CASSSGRGANTGELFF. The DNA of the CDR3 is TGCGCCAGCAGCTCTGGGCGGGGCGCGAACACCGGGGAGCTGTTTTTT. Combining the CDR3 with reference TRBV5-1 and TRBJ2-2 gives the whole variable domain KAGVTQTPRYLIKTRGQQVTLSCSPISGHRSVSWYQQTPGQGLQFLFEYFSETQRNKGNFPGRFSGRQFSNSRSEMNVSTLELGDSALYLCASSSGRGANTGELFFGEGSRLTVL.

This clonotype was detected many times. The chain couples TRBV4-2 to TRBJ1-3, with D unclear. Trimming removed 0 bases from V and 0 bases from J, with 9 bases in between. CDR3 length: 16 amino acids. Germline lookup yields CDR1 LGHNA and CDR2 YNFKEQ. DNA for the CDR3: TGTGCCAGCAGCCAAGATCTAGGAGGCTCTGGAAACACCATATATTTT. Translation: CASSQDLGGSGNTIYF.

This clonotype was seen a handful of times. This rearrangement joins TRBV4-3 to TRBJ2-1, with D perhaps TRBD2 (5 bases). Germline V gives CDR1 LGHNA, CDR2 YSLEER. The CDR3 runs to 13 residues. Trimming removed 3 bases at V and 9 bases at J, with 12 bases between. CDR3 in DNA: TGCGCCAGCAGCCAGCTCCCGGCGGGTGAGCAGTTCTTC. This sequence encodes CASSQLPAGEQFF.

J is TRBJ2-6 and V is TRBV7-2; 8 nucleotides match TRBD1. The germline CDR1 and CDR2 sequences are SGHTA and FQGNSA. V lost 4 bases, J lost 0 bases, and 5 bases stayed unmatched. This CDR3 is 17 amino acids long. The CDR3 sequence is CASSSQGAISGANVLTF. CDR3 bases: TGTGCCAGCAGCTCGCAGGGGGCCATCTCTGGGGCCAACGTCCTGACTTTC.

At least ten counts were recorded for this clonotype. V gene TRBV6-5 combines with J gene TRBJ2-7, with D possibly TRBD1 on 6 matching bases. The CDR3 loop spans 15 amino acids. The V and J ends lost 6 bases and 4 bases respectively, with 19 bases between them. CDR1 and CDR2 (germline): MNHEY, SVGAGI. DNA of the CDR3: TGTGCCAGCAGCTACACCCGGGACATATCTTACGAGCAGTACTTC. Its protein product is CASSYTRDISYEQYF.

This clonotype was seen many times. The rearrangement joins TRBV21-1 to TRBJ2-1; TRBD1, as called in the table, went unchecked against the DNA. TRBV21-1 constitutes a pseudogene. The CDR3 loop spans 17 amino acids. The CDR3 loop reads CASSKGLQGSSYNEQFF. In nucleotides, the CDR3 is TGTGCCAGCAGCAAAGGGTTACAGGGGAGCTCCTACAATGAGCAGTTCTTC.

In its sample, this clonotype was seen many times. Written as DNA, the CDR3 is TGCAGCGTTGAAGAAGGGACCAGCTACGAGCAGTACTTC. Amino acid sequence: CSVEEGTSYEQYF. This sequence joins TRBV29-1 and TRBJ2-7; TRBD1 or TRBD2 may be the D gene (5 bases each). CDR1 SQVTM and CDR2 ANQGSEA come from the germline V gene. The CDR3 consists of 13 residues. The ends were cut back, 0 bases at V and 3 bases at J, with 9 bases in the middle.

This clonotype was observed many times. The rearrangement uses TRBV3-1 and TRBJ2-1; D may be TRBD1 (6 bases). This CDR3 has 16 amino acids. Germline CDR1 LGHDT, CDR2 YNNKEL (reference sequence). Trimming removed 1 base at V and 3 bases at J, with 13 bases between. The CDR3 loop reads CASSQGLQGIYNEQFF. The CDR3 DNA reads as TGTGCCAGCAGCCAAGGGTTACAGGGAATCTACAATGAGCAGTTCTTC.